This section outlines one T cell receptor (beta chain) sequence together with its context. The data originate from a study of T cell changes during pregnancy in multiple sclerosis. Germline V gene lookup returns CDR1 SGDLS and CDR2 YYNGEE. The V and J ends lost 2 bases and 6 bases, in that order; junction bases with no gene match: 3. The CDR3 has 14 residues. Clones were sequenced by immunoSEQ multiplex PCR, and TCRdb holds only the in-frame ones, with some missing. The sample comprises approximately 89,000 clones, less than 95% of which are singletons, and 2.5% rests with the top ten. The chain joins TRBV9 to TRBJ2-3, with 10 bases identical to TRBD2. The material was peripheral blood, obtained in the third trimester of pregnancy. The origin of this receptor is a female donor with multiple sclerosis, enrolled in a pregnancy study. The CDR3 protein is CASSVTLAGDTQYF. For the CDR3, the DNA is TGTGCCAGCAGCGTCACACTAGCGGGGGATACGCAGTATTTT.